Listed below are T cell receptor beta chains from one sample, sequenced in a study of metastatic and nonmetastatic thyroid tumors. TCRdb re-clonotyped the PCR reads through MiXCR. The table has approximately 20,000 clones, 15% to 19% seen once. The specimen was blood. These receptors came from a female donor with papillary thyroid cancer or a benign thyroid nodule (not recorded which). Some clones in this sample may be carry-over from other donors' samples. Both conserved end residues are part of each CDR3. Each record gives: clone size, V gene, D gene, J gene, CDR3 length, CDR3 protein, CDR3 DNA. The D gene is left open where the match is weak. Clone size appears in some rows only: once, few, many, or a class for an expanded clone.

>few|TRBV3-1|.|TRBJ2-1|13
CASSWTDYNEQFF
TGTGCCAGCAGCTGGACGGATTACAATGAGCAGTTCTTC
>many|TRBV6-1|.|TRBJ2-2|16
CASSEVPRVYTGELFF
TGTGCCAGCAGTGAAGTCCCCAGGGTGTACACCGGGGAGCTGTTTTTT
>.|TRBV6-5|.|TRBJ2-7|15
CASSFPGQMTGEQYF
TGTGCCAGCAGTTTCCCCGGACAGATGACGGGGGAGCAGTACTTC
>medium-sized|TRBV28|TRBD1|TRBJ2-7|13
CASRGAGGYEQYF
TGTGCCAGCAGGGGGGCAGGGGGCTACGAGCAGTACTTC
>medium-sized|TRBV6-1|.|TRBJ1-2|14
CASSEARGNYGYTF
TGTGCCAGCAGTGAAGCGCGAGGGAACTATGGCTACACCTTC
>.|TRBV5-1|TRBD1|TRBJ1-2|14
CASSLLGQGDGYTF
TGCGCCAGCAGCTTGTTGGGACAGGGAGATGGCTACACCTTC
>many|TRBV12-3/TRBV12-4|.|TRBJ2-5|12
CASRRGGKTQYF
TGTGCCAGCCGAAGGGGAGGCAAGACCCAGTACTTC
>.|TRBV5-1|.|TRBJ2-7|15
CASSMDRGPSYEQYF
TGCGCCAGCAGCATGGACAGAGGACCTTCCTACGAGCAGTACTTC
>many|TRBV2|TRBD1|TRBJ1-5|17
CASSGTGRYIRHQPQHF
TGTGCCAGCAGTGGGACAGGGAGGTATATCCGCCATCAGCCCCAGCATTTT
>medium-sized|TRBV19|.|TRBJ1-1|14
CASSHIRGNTEAFF
TGTGCCAGTAGTCATATCAGGGGGAACACTGAAGCTTTCTTT
>many|TRBV7-3|TRBD1|TRBJ1-1|13
CASSLDRVTEAFF
TGTGCCAGCAGCCTGGACAGGGTCACTGAAGCTTTCTTT
>medium-sized|TRBV12-3/TRBV12-4|.|TRBJ1-6|14
CASSFRGTDSPLHF
TGTGCCAGCAGTTTCAGGGGTACGGATTCACCCCTCCACTTT
>.|TRBV27|.|TRBJ1-2|13
CASREQGGYGYTF
TGTGCCAGCAGGGAGCAGGGAGGATATGGCTACACCTTC
>many|TRBV4-1|TRBD2|TRBJ2-5|15
CASSQGGGGRQTQYF
TGCGCCAGCAGCCAAGGGGGGGGAGGGCGGCAGACCCAGTACTTC
>many|TRBV19|.|TRBJ2-6|15
CASSPTGYGANVLTF
TGTGCCAGTAGCCCAACAGGGTATGGGGCCAACGTCCTGACTTTC
>.|TRBV27|.|TRBJ2-3|15
CASSLGGQGTDTQYF
TGTGCCAGCAGTTTAGGTGGTCAGGGTACAGATACGCAGTATTTT
>many|TRBV5-1|.|TRBJ1-2|13
CASSRQENYGYTF
TGCGCCAGCAGCAGGCAGGAGAACTATGGCTACACCTTC
>.|TRBV11-3|TRBD1|TRBJ2-2|15
CASSPRDRGSGELFF
TGTGCCAGCAGCCCCCGGGACAGGGGCAGCGGGGAGCTGTTTTTT
>.|TRBV7-8|.|TRBJ1-4|14
CASSLVAANEKLFF
TGTGCCAGCAGCTTAGTGGCAGCCAATGAAAAACTGTTTTTT
>.|TRBV6-1|.|TRBJ2-7|16
CASSDWQGKRLYEQYF
TGTGCCAGCAGTGATTGGCAGGGAAAGAGGCTCTACGAGCAGTACTTC
>few|TRBV12-3/TRBV12-4|.|TRBJ1-2|12
CASSERDYGYTF
TGTGCCAGCAGTGAACGGGACTATGGCTACACCTTC
>many|TRBV20-1|.|TRBJ1-4|14
CSASGGGMYEKLFF
TGCAGTGCATCGGGTGGGGGAATGTATGAAAAACTGTTTTTT
>many|TRBV5-6|.|TRBJ2-4|15
CASSLERVGKNIQYF
TGTGCCAGCAGCTTAGAGAGGGTAGGCAAAAACATTCAGTACTTC
>many|TRBV20-1|.|TRBJ2-1|14
CSAPGLGLEDEQFF
TGCAGTGCCCCAGGTCTAGGGTTAGAGGATGAGCAGTTCTTC
>many|TRBV11-2|.|TRBJ2-7|12
CASSFGGYEQYF
TGTGCCAGCAGCTTTGGGGGGTACGAGCAGTACTTC
>.|TRBV20-1|.|TRBJ2-7|13
CSARASSDYEQYF
TGCAGTGCTAGAGCGAGTAGCGATTACGAGCAGTACTTC
>few|TRBV28|TRBD2|TRBJ2-5|16
CVSRFRTSGSLETQYF
TGTGTCAGCAGATTTAGGACTAGCGGGAGTTTGGAGACCCAGTACTTC
>many|TRBV7-2|.|TRBJ2-1|14
CASSLRGGQNEQFF
TGTGCCAGCAGCCTAAGGGGGGGCCAGAATGAGCAGTTCTTC
>many|TRBV5-8|TRBD1|TRBJ2-3|13
CASTGDRPDTQYF
TGTGCCAGCACCGGGGACAGGCCAGATACGCAGTATTTT
>medium-sized|TRBV28|TRBD2|TRBJ2-2|16
CASSSPGLAGTGELFF
TGTGCCAGCAGTTCCCCGGGACTAGCGGGCACCGGGGAGCTGTTTTTT
>many|TRBV4-3|.|TRBJ2-3|17
CASSQDLAGLSTDTQYF
TGCGCCAGCAGCCAAGATTTGGCGGGACTGAGCACAGATACGCAGTATTTT
>medium-sized|TRBV6-1|TRBD1|TRBJ1-1|16
CASSEEEGAMNTEAFF
TGTGCCAGCAGTGAAGAGGAGGGGGCAATGAACACTGAAGCTTTCTTT
>many|TRBV7-2|TRBD2|TRBJ2-3|17
CASSLAYAGLAADTQYF
TGTGCCAGCAGCTTAGCCTATGCGGGACTAGCGGCAGATACGCAGTATTTT
>.|TRBV11-3|TRBD1|TRBJ2-7|14
CASSRTGTDYEQYF
TGTGCCAGCAGCCGCACAGGGACAGACTACGAGCAGTACTTC
>few|TRBV4-1|TRBD2|TRBJ2-1|15
CASSQEGLAGGEQFF
TGCGCCAGCAGCCAAGAGGGACTAGCGGGAGGGGAGCAGTTCTTC
>many|TRBV20-1|TRBD2|TRBJ2-2|12
CSARRGGGELFF
TGCAGTGCTAGGCGCGGGGGGGGGGAGCTGTTTTTT
>medium-sized|TRBV6-5|TRBD1|TRBJ1-4|16
CASSSSGAGGWEKLFF
TGTGCCAGCAGTTCCTCGGGCGCAGGGGGCTGGGAAAAACTGTTTTTT
>many|TRBV7-2|.|TRBJ1-5|13
CASSSNFNQPQHF
TGTGCCAGCAGCTCGAATTTCAATCAGCCCCAGCATTTT
>many|TRBV12-3/TRBV12-4|TRBD1|TRBJ1-3|15
CASRPRTGDGNTIYF
TGTGCCAGCAGGCCTAGGACAGGTGATGGAAACACCATATATTTT
>many|TRBV20-1|TRBD2|TRBJ2-1|15
CSAKTSGSGGNEQFF
TGCAGTGCTAAGACTAGCGGGAGCGGAGGAAATGAGCAGTTCTTC
>many|TRBV30|TRBD1|TRBJ1-1|13
CAWRDRGVTEAFF
TGTGCCTGGAGGGACAGGGGGGTCACTGAAGCTTTCTTT
>.|TRBV20-1|TRBD2|TRBJ2-3|16
CSATPLLAGGTDKQYF
TGCAGTGCTACTCCCCTACTGGCGGGAGGCACAGATAAGCAGTATTTT
>once|TRBV9|TRBD1|TRBJ1-6|14
CASSVGRGDSPLHF
TGTGCCAGCAGCGTGGGCAGGGGGGACTCACCCCTCCACTTT
>many|TRBV5-1|.|TRBJ2-5|14
CASSLEGGQETQYF
TGCGCCAGCAGCTTGGAGGGGGGCCAAGAGACCCAGTACTTC
>medium-sized|TRBV28|.|TRBJ1-2|12
CASSLLTGGYTF
TGTGCCAGCAGTTTATTAACCGGCGGCTACACCTTC
>medium-sized|TRBV2|.|TRBJ1-1|13
CASSTRTVEGAFF
TGTGCCAGCAGCACAAGGACAGTCGAGGGGGCTTTCTTT
>few|TRBV6-9|.|TRBJ2-7|11
CASSYPTERYF
TGTGCCAGCAGTTACCCGACGGAGCGGTACTTC
>many|TRBV4-1|.|TRBJ1-5|18
CASSQELGSGYSNQPQHF
TGCGCCAGCAGCCAAGAATTAGGGTCCGGATATAGCAATCAGCCCCAGCATTTT